Following are 12 T cell receptor beta chains from one sample sequenced in a study of CD8+ T cells in alopecia areata. Sample treatment: oral pan-JAK inhibitor, 5-10 mg twice daily. RNA was isolated and reverse transcribed to cDNA, the sequencing template. Assay used: immunoSEQ multiplex PCR; TCRdb lists only in-frame clones, some missing. Of 150,000 to 200,000 clones listed, about 60% were seen once; the top ten hold roughly 3.3%. This specimen was CD4+ T cells sorted from blood, taken at week 4, from a patient treated with tofacitinib. The receptors originated from a human donor with alopecia areata.

CDR3 bases: TGTGCCAGCAGTTTAGGCAGAGGGTATGGCTACACCTTC. This sequence encodes CASSLGRGYGYTF. The genes are TRBV27 and TRBJ1-2; D is ambiguous. Germline V CDR1 and CDR2: MNHEY, SMNVEV (reference sequence). Trimming stripped 2 bases from V and 5 bases from J, with 9 bases between. This CDR3 is 13 amino acids long.

This chain joins TRBV29-1 and TRBJ2-3; no definite D call. The CDR3 is made up of 11 amino acids. Trimming took off 7 bases at V and 6 bases at J, with 11 bases between the two ends. In germline, CDR1 is SQVTM, CDR2 ANQGSEA. CDR3 in DNA: TGCAGCGCCGACACCCGGGATACGCAGTATTTT. Translation gives CSADTRDTQYF.

With respect to this clone: Other DNA sequences of this sample code for an identical CDR3. This chain connects TRBV18 to TRBJ2-5, with D possibly TRBD2 on 5 matching bases. CDR1 is KGHSH, CDR2 LQKENI, per germline. The CDR3 is 13 amino acids. V dropped 3 bases and J dropped 2 bases, with 7 bases sitting between them. CDR3 DNA sequence: TGTGCCAGCTCACCGGGAGTTCAAGAGACCCAGTACTTC. Amino acids: CASSPGVQETQYF. The whole variable domain, remainder taken from reference TRBV18 and TRBJ2-5, is NAGVMQNPRHLVRRRGQEARLRCSPMKGHSHVYWYRQLPEEGLKFMVYLQKENIIDESGMPKERFSAEFPKEGPSILRIQQVVRGDSAAYFCASSPGVQETQYFGPGTRLLVL.

This clone has just a few counts. The chain recombines TRBV4-1 with TRBJ1-5; perhaps TRBD1 as D (6 bases). V was cut by 1 base and J by 9 bases, with 16 bases left in between. This CDR3 spans 15 amino acids. CDR1 and CDR2 from the germline V gene are MGHRA and YSYEKL. The CDR3 protein is CASSQGWTAIAPQHF. DNA for the CDR3: TGCGCCAGCAGCCAAGGGTGGACAGCGATCGCGCCCCAGCATTTT.

On this clone: The CDR3 does not close with the conserved phenylalanine or tryptophan, likely indicating a read error. Because the CDR3's place on the DNA is in doubt, the DNA is left out and the CDR3 is given as listed by TCRdb. The chain joins TRBV9 to TRBJ1-1; the table assigns TRBD1, which was not confirmed against the DNA. The CDR3 length equals 10 residues, ends included. Germline CDR1 and CDR2: SGDLS and YYNGEE. The chain's CDR3 is CASLLTGQKI.

This clone has just a few counts. The chain combines TRBV7-9 with TRBJ2-5; 8 bases line up with TRBD2. The J segment lost 3 bases and the V segment lost 7 bases, leaving 7 bases of the junction unmatched. Germline CDR1 reads SEHNR; CDR2 reads FQNEAQ (reference sequence). This CDR3 region has 14 residues. CDR3 amino acids: CASIRSGVEETQYF. DNA for the CDR3: TGTGCCAGCATTCGTAGCGGGGTCGAAGAGACCCAGTACTTC.

The chain has TRBV18 and TRBJ2-5; unclear D gene. The CDR3 sequence is 16 residues long. Trimming took off 0 bases at V and 5 bases at J, with 16 bases between the two ends. Germline loops: CDR1 KGHSH, CDR2 LQKENI. CDR3 nucleotide sequence: TGTGCCAGCTCACCACCGGTACAGAGGATTCAGGAGACCCAGTACTTC. Translation: CASSPPVQRIQETQYF.

V and J are TRBV2 and TRBJ2-1, with D hard to call. This CDR3 has 11 amino acids. The V gene's germline CDR1 is SNHLY and CDR2 FYNNEI. V gave up 5 bases and J gave up 5 bases, with 4 bases separating them. The CDR3 reads CASSTDNEQFF. The CDR3 DNA sequence: TGTGCCAGCAGTACCGACAATGAGCAGTTCTTC.

The rearrangement uses TRBV2 and TRBJ2-7; 10 bases fit TRBD1. The J segment lost 3 bases and the V segment lost 5 bases, leaving 4 bases of the junction unmatched. CDR3 size: 14 residues. Germline values: CDR1 SNHLY, CDR2 FYNNEI. The CDR3 loop reads CASSPGTGDYEQYF. The CDR3, as DNA: TGTGCCAGCAGTCCCGGGACAGGGGACTACGAGCAGTACTTC.

The rearrangement uses TRBV6-5 and TRBJ2-4; 8 positions agree with TRBD1. Germline V gene lookup returns CDR1 MNHEY and CDR2 SVGAGI. The CDR3 contains 14 residues. Losses at the gene ends were 5 bases for V and 8 bases for J; bases not matched to a gene: 8. CDR3 protein: CASSPRDRPDIQYF. CDR3 in DNA: TGTGCCAGCAGTCCCCGGGACAGGCCCGACATTCAGTACTTC.

This chain joins TRBV2 and TRBJ2-3, with TRBD2 matching 9 bases. There are 15 residues in the CDR3. CDR1 is SNHLY and CDR2 is FYNNEI in the germline V gene. V shed 3 bases, J shed 6 bases, and the junction held 7 bases outside the gene matches. The CDR3 reads CASSDVGGGADTQYF. CDR3 in DNA: TGTGCCAGCAGTGATGTTGGCGGGGGGGCGGATACGCAGTATTTT.

The table lists this clone with a few counts. The rearrangement joins TRBV10-3 to TRBJ2-1; TRBD1 is a possible D gene (6 bases). Germline CDR1 and CDR2: ENHRY and SYGVKD. The CDR3 consists of 13 residues. V was cut by 6 bases and J by 3 bases, with 9 bases left in between. The DNA for the CDR3 is TGTGCCATCAGCCGGGACAACTACAATGAGCAGTTCTTC. It translates to CAISRDNYNEQFF.